The 28 T cell receptor beta chains below come from one sample, sequenced in a study of blood T cell repertoires in COVID-19 (dated by TCRdb to the early 2020s). The library was built by means of the immunoSEQ multiplex PCR assay. Imported from immuneACCESS, the table was reduced by TCRdb to in-frame sequences with V and J called. These copies leave out some clones; in studies compared against another copy, an unresolved V gene accounts for under half, and the cause of the remainder is not known. The table for this sample lists around 47,000 clones; around 80% of them were counted only once. Nearly 45% of the sample rests with the top ten. The sample consisted of peripheral blood. These receptors originate from a human donor in a cohort sampled during active COVID-19.

V usage is TRBV11-2 and J usage is TRBJ2-1; the D gene is possibly TRBD1 (6 bases). CDR1 SGHAT and CDR2 FQNNGV come from the germline V gene. This CDR3 has 15 residues. Trimming took off 5 bases at V and 6 bases at J, with 17 bases between the two ends. The CDR3 DNA reads as TGTGCCAGCAGCCGACCGGGACAATCAGGCAATGAGCAGTTCTTC. Its protein is CASSRPGQSGNEQFF.

The chain is built from TRBV10-2 and TRBJ2-3; 10 positions match TRBD1. CDR3 length equals 15 residues. V shed 5 bases, J shed 4 bases, and the junction held 6 bases outside the gene matches. Germline values: CDR1 WSHSY, CDR2 SAAADI. CDR3 protein: CASSLGQGRADTQYF. The CDR3 coding sequence is TGCGCCAGCAGTCTGGGACAGGGGAGGGCAGATACGCAGTATTTT.

This sequence joins TRBV19 and TRBJ1-4; possibly TRBD1 for D (6 bases). V lost 4 bases to trimming and J lost 0 bases, with 12 bases between them. CDR3 size: 16 residues. CDR1 is LNHDA, CDR2 SQIVND, per germline (reference sequence). CDR3 amino acids: CASSTLDSATNEKLFF. The CDR3 DNA follows: TGTGCCAGTAGTACCCTGGACAGTGCAACTAATGAAAAACTGTTTTTT.

The gene calls are TRBV19 and TRBJ1-2; 8 nucleotides line up with TRBD1. The ends lost 3 bases at V and 2 bases at J; junction bases unmatched: 5. The CDR3 covers 15 residues. Germline assignment: CDR1 LNHDA and CDR2 SQIVND (reference sequence). The DNA for the CDR3 is TGTGCCAGTAGTATCCGGACAGGGAAGAACTATGGCTACACCTTC. Amino acids: CASSIRTGKNYGYTF.

This chain links TRBV5-8 with TRBJ1-3; weak D call: TRBD1 (5 bases). In germline, CDR1 is SGHTS, CDR2 YDEGEE. The CDR3 length is 14 residues. Trimming pared 10 bases from V and 1 base from J, leaving 15 bases between. This chain's CDR3 is CALLRRGSGNTIYF. The CDR3 bases are TGTGCCCTTCTACGCCGGGGGTCTGGAAACACCATATATTTT.

The genes are TRBV18 and TRBJ1-4; TRBD1 matches 7 bases. The junction had 4 bases not matched to a gene; V was cut back by 3 bases and J by 3 bases. Germline V gives CDR1 KGHSH, CDR2 LQKENI. There are 15 residues in the CDR3. The CDR3 sequence is CASSPSGQPNEKLFF. For the CDR3, the DNA is TGTGCCAGCTCACCGTCGGGACAGCCTAATGAAAAACTGTTTTTT. The variable domain in full, with the rest retrieved from reference TRBV18 and TRBJ1-4, is NAGVMQNPRHLVRRRGQEARLRCSPMKGHSHVYWYRQLPEEGLKFMVYLQKENIIDESGMPKERFSAEFPKEGPSILRIQQVVRGDSAAYFCASSPSGQPNEKLFFGSGTQLSVL.

The chain joins TRBV11-2 to TRBJ2-5; 7 bases match TRBD2. With 11 bases clipped from V and 2 bases from J, the junction kept 8 bases outside the gene matches. The CDR3 spans 13 residues. Germline CDR1 reads SGHAT; CDR2 reads FQNNGV. The CDR3 region has the DNA TGTGCCGGGGGGGGGAGCCTTCAAGAGACCCAGTACTTC. Its translation is CAGGGSLQETQYF.

The V gene is TRBV27, the J gene TRBJ1-5; 8 bases fit TRBD1. Germline V gene lookup returns CDR1 MNHEY and CDR2 SMNVEV (reference sequence). With V trimmed by 5 bases and J by 6 bases, 9 bases remained unmatched. The CDR3 is made up of 15 amino acids. The CDR3 region has the DNA TGTGCCAGCAGTGGCCTCCAGGGGGCGGGTCAGCCCCAGCATTTT. It yields the protein CASSGLQGAGQPQHF.

V and J are TRBV5-4 and TRBJ1-2; 9 nucleotides line up with TRBD1. V was pared by 3 bases and J by 4 bases, with 10 bases of the junction left unmatched. The CDR3 contains 16 residues. Germline assignment: CDR1 SGHNT and CDR2 YYREEE (reference sequence). This CDR3 reads CASSSRDRATSYGYTF. Here the CDR3 DNA reads TGTGCCAGCAGCTCTAGGGACAGGGCAACCTCCTATGGCTACACCTTC. The full variable domain, completed using reference TRBV5-4 and TRBJ1-2, is ETGVTQSPTHLIKTRGQQVTLRCSSQSGHNTVSWYQQALGQGPQFIFQYYREEENGRGNFPPRFSGLQFPNYSSELNVNALELDDSALYLCASSSRDRATSYGYTFGSGTRLTVV.

This clone has just a few counts. V usage is TRBV2 and J usage is TRBJ1-2, with D tentatively TRBD1 (6 bases). Deletions cut 8 bases from V and 5 bases from J, with 21 bases between. CDR1 is SNHLY and CDR2 is FYNNEI in the germline V gene. The CDR3 sequence is 15 residues long. CDR3 nucleotides: TGTGCCAGCCGGTCCGGCAGGGGACCTGATTATGGCTACACCTTC. It encodes CASRSGRGPDYGYTF. Based on the CDR3 plus reference TRBV2 and TRBJ1-2, the full variable domain is EPEVTQTPSHQVTQMGQEVILRCVPISNHLYFYWYRQILGQKVEFLVSFYNNEISEKSEIFDDQFSVERPDGSNFTLKIRSTKLEDSAMYFCASRSGRGPDYGYTFGSGTRLTVV.

To note about this clone: The same CDR3 is also encoded by other DNA sequences in this sample. The chain joins TRBV3-1 (or the pseudogene TRBV3-2) to TRBJ1-5, with D unresolved. The V end was cut by 0 bases, the J end by 4 bases, with 4 bases between. Germline values: CDR1 LGHDT, CDR2 YNNKEL (reference sequence). This CDR3 contains 13 residues. The CDR3 reads CASSQDRNQPQHF. In DNA form, the CDR3 reads TGTGCCAGCAGCCAAGACCGTAATCAGCCCCAGCATTTT.

This clone was detected only once. V and J are TRBV5-6 and TRBJ2-7; tentatively, D is TRBD2 (6 bases). Deletions cut 2 bases from V and 6 bases from J, with 12 bases between. Germline V gene lookup returns CDR1 SGHDT and CDR2 YYEEEE. This CDR3 comprises 13 residues. This CDR3 reads CASSFAWGGEQYV. In DNA, the CDR3 is TGTGCCAGCAGCTTTGCGTGGGGAGGCGAGCAGTACGTC.

This chain joins TRBV12-3 or TRBV12-4 and TRBJ2-5; a weak D match, TRBD2 (6 bases). The CDR3 has 13 residues. The V end lost 5 bases, the J end lost 5 bases, and 12 bases lay between the germline ends. The CDR3 coding sequence is TGTGCCAGCAGTGCGGGACTTTGGGAGACCCAGTACTTC. Its translation is CASSAGLWETQYF.

The chain links TRBV5-1 to TRBJ2-3; 8 bases are shared with TRBD2. V was pared by 0 bases and J by 4 bases, with 7 bases of the junction left unmatched. This CDR3 comprises 16 residues. Per germline, CDR1 SGHRS and CDR2 YFSETQ. The CDR3 DNA reads TGCGCCAGCAGCTTGGCCCTTGCGGGGGGTTCAGATACGCAGTATTTT. It codes for CASSLALAGGSDTQYF.

The rearrangement joins TRBV28 to TRBJ1-1; possible D gene TRBD1, 5 bases. Germline V gives CDR1 MDHEN, CDR2 SYDVKM. The CDR3 extends over 15 amino acids. In DNA, the CDR3 is TGTTCCATCCAGGGCCCATCTCTTGGGAACACTGAAGCTTTCTTT. As protein: CSIQGPSLGNTEAFF.

The chain is built from TRBV18 and TRBJ2-2, with TRBD1 identical over 8 bases. The CDR3 loop spans 15 amino acids. V shed 5 bases and J 2 bases; nucleotides not matched to a gene: 4. The V gene's germline CDR1 is KGHSH and CDR2 LQKENI. CDR3 region: CASSSGQANTGELFF. The CDR3 coding sequence is TGTGCCAGCTCATCGGGACAGGCAAACACCGGGGAGCTGTTTTTT.

This CDR3 is CASSLEKAQGAEAFF. In DNA, the CDR3 is TGTGCCAGCAGCTTAGAGAAGGCCCAGGGGGCTGAAGCTTTCTTT. The chain is built from TRBV11-1 and TRBJ1-1; 7 nucleotides line up with TRBD1. This CDR3 comprises 15 residues. V lost 1 base to trimming and J lost 6 bases; unmatched junction nucleotides: 8. Germline V gene lookup returns CDR1 SGHAT and CDR2 FQDESV (reference sequence).

The chain joins TRBV15 to TRBJ2-1; 13 bases align to TRBD2. The CDR3 runs to 18 residues. Germline V gene lookup returns CDR1 LNHNV and CDR2 YYDKDF (reference sequence). V was clipped by 0 bases and J by 0 bases; unmatched bases: 2. The CDR3 reads CATSREGLAGVSYNEQFF. CDR3 nucleotides: TGTGCCACCAGCAGAGAAGGACTAGCGGGGGTCTCCTACAATGAGCAGTTCTTC. Full variable domain (missing parts from reference TRBV15 and TRBJ2-1): DAMVIQNPRYQVTQFGKPVTLSCSQTLNHNVMYWYQQKSSQAPKLLFHYYDKDFNNEADTPDNFQSRRPNTSFCFLDIRSPGLGDTAMYLCATSREGLAGVSYNEQFFGPGTRLTVL.

The V gene is TRBV7-2, the J gene TRBJ2-7; 7 nucleotides align to TRBD2. The V and J ends lost 1 base and 3 bases, in that order; junction bases with no gene match: 0. Per the germline V gene, CDR1 is SGHTA and CDR2 is FQGNSA. CDR3 length: 13 residues. The CDR3 DNA is TGTGCCAGCAGCTTAGGGGGGGGCTACGAGCAGTACTTC. Protein product: CASSLGGGYEQYF.

J is TRBJ2-3 and V is TRBV3-1 (or the pseudogene TRBV3-2), with D perhaps TRBD1 (5 bases). Germline CDR1 and CDR2: LGHDT and YNNKEL (reference sequence). This CDR3 has 14 amino acids. V lost 5 bases, J lost 6 bases, and 15 bases lay in between. CDR3 coding DNA: TGTGCCAGCAGCTTATGGCAGGGAACGGATACGCAGTATTTT. Translating it yields CASSLWQGTDTQYF.

The chain has TRBV3-1 (or the pseudogene TRBV3-2) and TRBJ1-5, with TRBD1 identical over 7 bases. CDR3 length equals 14 residues. CDR1 is LGHDT, CDR2 YNNKEL, per germline (reference sequence). J was trimmed by 1 base and V by 4 bases; bases with no gene match: 1. The CDR3 loop is CASSRGQSNQPQHF. CDR3 nucleotide sequence: TGTGCCAGCAGCCGGGGACAGAGCAATCAGCCCCAGCATTTT.

The chain employs TRBV28 and TRBJ1-5, with D unclear. Germline V gives CDR1 MDHEN, CDR2 SYDVKM. V lost 6 bases to trimming and J lost 1 base, with 16 bases between them. The CDR3 contains 16 residues. The CDR3 nucleotides read TGTGCCAGCAGCTCCTCGGGGTTTTGGAGCAATCAGCCCCAGCATTTT. Protein sequence: CASSSSGFWSNQPQHF.

This clone was picked up many times. Written as DNA, the CDR3 is TGTGCCAGCAGCGCCGGGGGAGATGTCCGCAATCAGCCCCAGCATTTT. Translation gives CASSAGGDVRNQPQHF. This rearrangement joins TRBV9 to TRBJ1-5; TRBD1 is a possible D gene (5 bases). The CDR3 sequence is 16 residues long. Germline CDR1 and CDR2: SGDLS and YYNGEE. V was shortened by 3 bases and J by 2 bases, with 15 bases between the two germline ends.

This clone was seen just once. CDR3: CAISESGTSGGIEQFF. CDR3 nucleotide sequence: TGTGCCATCAGTGAGTCTGGGACTAGCGGGGGGATTGAGCAGTTCTTC. The V and J genes are TRBV10-3 and TRBJ2-1, with 15 nucleotides matching TRBD2. The CDR3 totals 16 residues. CDR1 ENHRY and CDR2 SYGVKD come from the germline V gene. V trimming: 0 bases; J trimming: 9 bases; junction bases outside the gene matches: 3.

The chain has TRBV5-5 and TRBJ2-2; D gene ambiguous. Germline CDR1 is SGHKS and CDR2 is YYEKEE (reference sequence). Trimming left V 0 bases short and J 6 bases short, with 3 bases between. The CDR3 extends over 12 amino acids. The CDR3 DNA reads as TGTGCCAGCAGCTTGGCCGCCGGGGAGCTGTTTTTT. It codes for CASSLAAGELFF.

This rearrangement joins TRBV5-1 to TRBJ1-4; 11 bases align to TRBD1. There are 15 residues in the CDR3. Germline CDR1 reads SGHRS; CDR2 reads YFSETQ. V shed 4 bases and J 7 bases; nucleotides not matched to a gene: 6. CDR3 amino acids: CASSPAGTGGEKLFF. Here the CDR3 DNA reads TGCGCCAGCAGCCCGGCAGGGACAGGGGGTGAAAAACTGTTTTTT.

This clone was found a few times. The chain uses TRBV25-1 and TRBJ2-1, with D possibly TRBD2 on 5 matching bases. V shed 7 bases and J shed 6 bases, with 7 bases lying between them. There are 11 residues in the CDR3. Germline loops: CDR1 MGHDK, CDR2 SYGVNS. The CDR3 here is CASTGGNEQFF. CDR3 DNA sequence: TGTGCCAGCACCGGAGGCAATGAGCAGTTCTTC.

The chain links TRBV6-6 to TRBJ1-6; D remains unclear. This CDR3 has 14 residues. Germline CDR1 is MNHNY and CDR2 is SVGAGI (reference sequence). V lost 9 bases to trimming and J lost 7 bases, with 16 bases between them. CDR3 loop: CASSDRGRNSPLHF. In DNA form, the CDR3 reads TGTGCCAGTTCGGACCGGGGTCGGAATTCACCCCTCCACTTT.